Below are 30 T cell receptor beta chains sequenced from a single sample in a study of blood T cells in healthy people across ages. PCR was performed a second time for about 7 to 12 cycles using a sample-barcoded 5' primer and a J-beta primer mix. TCRdb re-called the 5' RACE reads with MiXCR, one entry per CDR3 protein. The repertoire holds about 800,000 distinct CDR3 sequences, with approximately 25% as singletons. These data also formed part of another study, on T cells of mothers and their children.

Sequencing was performed on blood. The receptors here all came from a boy between 10 and 17 years old in good health.

The chain uses TRBV6-1 and TRBJ2-5; a weak D match, TRBD2 (5 bases). V was clipped by 2 bases and J by 1 base, with 14 bases between them. The V gene's germline CDR1 is MNHNS and CDR2 SASEGT. This CDR3 is built from 16 residues. CDR3: CASSEMGAALQETQYF. Here the CDR3 DNA reads TGTGCCAGCAGTGAAATGGGAGCTGCACTCCAAGAGACCCAGTACTTC.

This clonotype was observed a handful of times. The chain uses TRBV6-2 or TRBV6-3 and TRBJ2-5; D is perhaps TRBD1 (6 bases). From germline, CDR1 is MNHEY and CDR2 SVGEGT. The CDR3 has 14 amino acids. Trimming stripped 6 bases from V and 1 base from J, with 12 bases between. The DNA for the CDR3 is TGTGCCAGCAGGCGGACAGCGATCCAAGAGACCCAGTACTTC. Translation: CASRRTAIQETQYF.

The chain recombines TRBV10-2 with TRBJ2-1, with D tentatively TRBD1 (7 bases). Trimming stripped 7 bases from V and 4 bases from J, with 14 bases between. Germline-derived CDR1 and CDR2 are WSHSY and SAAADI. The CDR3 is made up of 14 amino acids. CDR3 protein: CASMSAGGYNEQFF. The DNA of the CDR3 is TGCGCCAGCATGTCGGCAGGGGGGTACAATGAGCAGTTCTTC.

The chain carries TRBV5-1 and TRBJ2-1; D unresolved. The CDR3 runs 14 residues. Per the germline V gene, CDR1 is SGHRS and CDR2 is YFSETQ. Deletions cut 1 base from V and 5 bases from J, with 10 bases between. CDR3 nucleotides: TGCGCCAGCAGCTTGATGGGTGACCACAATGAGCAGTTCTTC. It translates to CASSLMGDHNEQFF.

The chain couples TRBV12-3 or TRBV12-4 to TRBJ1-2; D not resolved. The CDR3 runs to 13 residues. The V gene lost 5 bases and the J gene lost 5 bases, with 12 bases spanning the gap. The CDR3 sequence: CASSPSAVYGYTF. For the CDR3, the DNA is TGTGCCAGCAGTCCCTCGGCGGTGTATGGCTACACCTTC.

With respect to this clonotype: The CDR3 ends on some other residue instead of the conserved phenylalanine or tryptophan, so this is likely a read error. V gene TRBV7-6 combines with J gene TRBJ2-1; the match to TRBD2 covers 9 bases. The CDR3 has 20 amino acids. The germline V gene encodes CDR1 SGHVS and CDR2 FNYEAQ. V shed 6 bases and J 2 bases; nucleotides not matched to a gene: 20. The chain's CDR3 is CASSPARALSVAGAYNEQFL. CDR3 in DNA: TGTGCCAGCAGTCCCGCACGGGCGCTCTCGGTAGCGGGGGCCTACAATGAGCAGTTCCTC.

There are a few counts of this clonotype. This chain links TRBV27 with TRBJ2-7, with TRBD2 identical over 7 bases. V shed 6 bases, J shed 4 bases, and the junction held 3 bases outside the gene matches. From germline, CDR1 is MNHEY and CDR2 SMNVEV (reference sequence). This CDR3 is 12 amino acids long. CDR3 sequence reads: CASRGGLYEQYF. The CDR3 bases are TGTGCCAGCAGGGGAGGGCTGTACGAGCAGTACTTC.

The gene calls are TRBV6-5 and TRBJ2-3, with a tentative D call TRBD2 (6 bases). The ends were cut back, 2 bases at V and 1 base at J, with 13 bases in the middle. Per germline, CDR1 MNHEY and CDR2 SVGAGI. The CDR3 is made up of 16 amino acids. The CDR3 DNA sequence: TGTGCCAGCAGTTACCTTTCCCCGGGGGGCACAGATACGCAGTATTTT. It specifies CASSYLSPGGTDTQYF.

The V gene is TRBV20-1, the J gene TRBJ1-2; the D is unclear. The CDR3 runs to 11 residues. V lost 1 base to trimming and J lost 8 bases, with 8 bases between them. Per the germline V gene, CDR1 is DFQATT and CDR2 is SNEGSKA (reference sequence). CDR3 in amino acids: CSARVSSGYTF. Written as DNA, the CDR3 is TGCAGTGCTAGAGTGTCCAGCGGCTACACCTTC.

This sequence joins TRBV12-3 or TRBV12-4 and TRBJ2-7, with D unclear. Trimming left V 3 bases short and J 2 bases short, with 11 bases between. This CDR3 contains 14 residues. CDR3 nucleotide sequence: TGTGCCAGCAGTTTGGGTGGTGCTGCCTACGAGCAGTACTTC. It encodes CASSLGGAAYEQYF.

This clonotype was observed once. The V call is TRBV14, the J call TRBJ2-5; TRBD2 matches at 8 bases. Per germline, CDR1 SGHDN and CDR2 FVKESK. V lost 5 bases to trimming and J lost 5 bases; unmatched junction nucleotides: 16. The CDR3 runs to 17 residues. In DNA, the CDR3 is TGTGCCAGCAGCACGTCCCGGGGGGGCCCGCTTTGGGAGACCCAGTACTTC. It codes for CASSTSRGGPLWETQYF.

This clonotype turned up a few times. The chain employs TRBV20-1 and TRBJ1-5, with TRBD1 matching over 8 bases. The V and J ends lost 0 bases and 2 bases, in that order; junction bases with no gene match: 0. The CDR3 sequence is 14 residues long. Germline loops: CDR1 DFQATT, CDR2 SNEGSKA (reference sequence). CDR3 DNA sequence: TGCAGTGCTAGAGAACAGGGGGGCAATCAGCCCCAGCATTTT. Residues: CSAREQGGNQPQHF.

The chain employs TRBV25-1 and TRBJ2-5; D is perhaps TRBD1 (6 bases). TRBJ2-1 matches the DNA end more closely, so the J call is doubtful. This CDR3 spans 16 amino acids. The V gene's germline CDR1 is MGHDK and CDR2 SYGVNS. CDR3 sequence reads: CASSDPGWGLNNEQFF. The DNA of the CDR3 is TGTGCCAGCAGTGATCCCGGCTGGGGGCTCAACAATGAGCAGTTCTTC.

This clonotype was seen more than once but under ten times. The V gene is TRBV5-1, the J gene TRBJ2-7; D is perhaps TRBD1 (6 bases). This CDR3 spans 15 amino acids. V was clipped by 4 bases and J by 4 bases, with 18 bases between them. Germline V lookup: CDR1 SGHRS, CDR2 YFSETQ. The CDR3 region has the DNA TGCGCCAGCAGCCCGGCCCCGAGGGGGTCGTACGAGCAGTACTTC. It is translated as CASSPAPRGSYEQYF.

This clonotype has only a few counts. CDR3 amino acids: CASRPSPSYEQYF. CDR3 DNA sequence: TGTGCCAGCAGACCTTCCCCCTCCTACGAGCAGTACTTC. This chain connects TRBV28 to TRBJ2-5; no reliable D call. The J call may be mistaken, given a closer DNA end match to TRBJ2-7. The CDR3 is 13 residues long. Per germline, CDR1 MDHEN and CDR2 SYDVKM.

This chain uses TRBV3-1 with TRBJ2-5; 10 bases line up with TRBD2. The J call may be in error: the DNA end matches TRBJ2-7 better. There are 18 residues in the CDR3. CDR1 is LGHDT and CDR2 is YNNKEL in the germline V gene (reference sequence). CDR3 bases: TGTGCCAGCAGCCCAAGAAGAGAGCTAGCGGGGGCCCTCTACGAGCAGTACTTC. As protein: CASSPRRELAGALYEQYF.

This clonotype has just a few counts. The rearrangement links TRBV12-3 or TRBV12-4 to TRBJ2-7, with 7 bases fitting TRBD1. The J segment lost 0 bases and the V segment lost 10 bases, leaving 12 bases of the junction unmatched. The CDR3 is 15 amino acids. The CDR3, as DNA: TGTGCCAAGACCTATCAAGGGGACAGCTCCTACGAGCAGTACTTC. Protein product: CAKTYQGDSSYEQYF.

Turning to this clonotype: The junction shows a germline mismatch at one end, possibly a read error. The J gene is TRBJ2-1, the V gene TRBV29-1; no definite D call. The CDR3 totals 17 residues. Looked up from germline, CDR1 is SQVTM and CDR2 is ANQGSEA. The CDR3 bases are TGCAGCGTCGAAGGCCCCATTGCCGACCGCTCCTACAATGAGCAGTTCTTC. Amino acids: CSVEGPIADRSYNEQFF.

This clonotype was seen only a few times. The chain joins TRBV30 to TRBJ2-1; 10 positions match TRBD1. The V segment lost 0 bases and the J segment 14 bases; nucleotides outside the gene matches: 13. Germline CDR1 and CDR2: GTSNPN and SVGIG (reference sequence). This CDR3 contains 15 residues. The CDR3 DNA sequence: TGTGCCTGGAGTGTAATAGGACAGGGGGAGAGAGGGAAGTTCTTC. Translated, it gives CAWSVIGQGERGKFF.

This clonotype was counted a few times. The chain uses TRBV7-2 and TRBJ1-2; a weak D match, TRBD1 (5 bases). The ends were cut back, 1 base at V and 5 bases at J, with 23 bases in the middle. This CDR3 has 18 residues. The germline gives CDR1 SGHTA, CDR2 FQGNSA. The CDR3 is CASSLGASGKTRGYGYTF. The CDR3 coding sequence is TGTGCCAGCAGCTTAGGGGCGTCCGGGAAGACTCGGGGGTATGGCTACACCTTC.

This rearrangement joins TRBV29-1 to TRBJ2-5; D not resolved. The J call may be in error: the DNA end matches TRBJ2-1 better. The CDR3 runs to 12 residues. Germline V gene data show CDR1 as SQVTM and CDR2 as ANQGSEA. The CDR3 sequence: CSVDQDRDEQFF. The CDR3, as DNA: TGCAGCGTTGACCAAGACCGCGACGAGCAGTTCTTC.

The rearrangement uses TRBV7-2 and TRBJ2-3, with a possible D match to TRBD2 (7 bases). Germline CDR1 is SGHTA and CDR2 is FQGNSA. V was shortened by 5 bases and J by 2 bases, with 14 bases between the two germline ends. This CDR3 is built from 15 residues. In DNA, the CDR3 is TGTGCCAGCAGCGCCCGGGGGGACACCACAGATACGCAGTATTTT. This gives the protein CASSARGDTTDTQYF.

This clonotype has a handful of counts. The chain combines TRBV11-2 with TRBJ2-5; perhaps D is TRBD1 or TRBD2 (5 bases each). With the DNA end fitting TRBJ2-1 better, the J assignment may be wrong. Germline V CDR1 and CDR2: SGHAT, FQNNGV. The CDR3 totals 16 residues. Here the CDR3 reads CASSLGTGTSYNEQFF. In DNA, the CDR3 is TGTGCCAGCAGCCTAGGGACCGGCACCTCCTACAATGAGCAGTTCTTC.

The rearrangement uses TRBV11-2 and TRBJ2-1; TRBD2 might be the D (5 bases). The germline gives CDR1 SGHAT, CDR2 FQNNGV. There are 14 residues in the CDR3. Trimming pared 2 bases from V and 4 bases from J, leaving 9 bases between. The CDR3 loop is CASSLYGEYNEQFF. CDR3 bases: TGTGCCAGCAGCTTATACGGGGAGTACAATGAGCAGTTCTTC.

V usage is TRBV7-2 and J usage is TRBJ1-5; D unclear. The CDR3 runs to 15 residues. CDR1 is SGHTA and CDR2 is FQGNSA in the germline V gene. Trimming left V 1 base short and J 6 bases short, with 13 bases between. The CDR3, as DNA: TGTGCCAGCAGCTTAGAGAGTTTCAATCGTCAGCCCCAGCATTTT. Amino acids: CASSLESFNRQPQHF.

The gene calls are TRBV27 and TRBJ1-1; D is unclear. The CDR3 runs to 14 residues. The ends were cut back, 6 bases at V and 1 base at J, with 12 bases in the middle. CDR1 is MNHEY, CDR2 SMNVEV, per germline (reference sequence). CDR3 nucleotide sequence: TGTGCCAGCAGATCGTTACGGGAGAACACTGAAGCTTTCTTT. It translates to CASRSLRENTEAFF.

V usage is TRBV7-2 and J usage is TRBJ2-6; D gene ambiguous. The length of the CDR3 is 17 residues. Germline values: CDR1 SGHTA, CDR2 FQGNSA. V shed 2 bases and J shed 0 bases, with 11 bases lying between them. CDR3 protein: CASSLFPVISGANVLTF. CDR3 nucleotides: TGTGCCAGCAGCTTATTCCCAGTCATCTCTGGGGCCAACGTCCTGACTTTC.

This clonotype was seen a few times. This chain links TRBV9 with TRBJ2-1, with 7 bases that match TRBD2. The CDR3 sequence is 15 residues long. V lost 0 bases and J lost 3; bases outside the gene matches: 3. CDR1 and CDR2 (germline): SGDLS, YYNGEE. The DNA for the CDR3 is TGTGCCAGCAGCGTAGATGGACTAGGCTACAATGAGCAGTTCTTC. Translation gives CASSVDGLGYNEQFF. Supplemented by reference TRBV9 and TRBJ2-1, the full variable domain reads DSGVTQTPKHLITATGQRVTLRCSPRSGDLSVYWYQQSLDQGLQFLIQYYNGEERAKGNILERFSAQQFPDLHSELNLSSLELGDSALYFCASSVDGLGYNEQFFGPGTRLTVL.

As regards this clonotype: One base away lies a much larger clone, so this may be a sequencing read error. This chain connects TRBV28 to TRBJ2-2; D is uncertain. The CDR3 has 12 amino acids. The germline gives CDR1 MDHEN, CDR2 SYDVKM. Trimming removed 11 bases from V and 2 bases from J, with 9 bases in between. CDR3 protein: CAVPANTGELFF. Written as DNA, the CDR3 is TGTGCCGTCCCCGCTAACACCGGGGAGCTGTTTTTT.

The chain links TRBV6-2 or TRBV6-3 to TRBJ1-2; the D gene is possibly TRBD1 (6 bases). Trimming pared 5 bases from V and 4 bases from J, leaving 8 bases between. Germline-derived CDR1 and CDR2 are MNHEY and SVGEGT. The CDR3 totals 12 residues. In DNA, the CDR3 is TGTGCCAGCAGTGGGACACCCTATGGCTACACCTTC. Its translation is CASSGTPYGYTF.